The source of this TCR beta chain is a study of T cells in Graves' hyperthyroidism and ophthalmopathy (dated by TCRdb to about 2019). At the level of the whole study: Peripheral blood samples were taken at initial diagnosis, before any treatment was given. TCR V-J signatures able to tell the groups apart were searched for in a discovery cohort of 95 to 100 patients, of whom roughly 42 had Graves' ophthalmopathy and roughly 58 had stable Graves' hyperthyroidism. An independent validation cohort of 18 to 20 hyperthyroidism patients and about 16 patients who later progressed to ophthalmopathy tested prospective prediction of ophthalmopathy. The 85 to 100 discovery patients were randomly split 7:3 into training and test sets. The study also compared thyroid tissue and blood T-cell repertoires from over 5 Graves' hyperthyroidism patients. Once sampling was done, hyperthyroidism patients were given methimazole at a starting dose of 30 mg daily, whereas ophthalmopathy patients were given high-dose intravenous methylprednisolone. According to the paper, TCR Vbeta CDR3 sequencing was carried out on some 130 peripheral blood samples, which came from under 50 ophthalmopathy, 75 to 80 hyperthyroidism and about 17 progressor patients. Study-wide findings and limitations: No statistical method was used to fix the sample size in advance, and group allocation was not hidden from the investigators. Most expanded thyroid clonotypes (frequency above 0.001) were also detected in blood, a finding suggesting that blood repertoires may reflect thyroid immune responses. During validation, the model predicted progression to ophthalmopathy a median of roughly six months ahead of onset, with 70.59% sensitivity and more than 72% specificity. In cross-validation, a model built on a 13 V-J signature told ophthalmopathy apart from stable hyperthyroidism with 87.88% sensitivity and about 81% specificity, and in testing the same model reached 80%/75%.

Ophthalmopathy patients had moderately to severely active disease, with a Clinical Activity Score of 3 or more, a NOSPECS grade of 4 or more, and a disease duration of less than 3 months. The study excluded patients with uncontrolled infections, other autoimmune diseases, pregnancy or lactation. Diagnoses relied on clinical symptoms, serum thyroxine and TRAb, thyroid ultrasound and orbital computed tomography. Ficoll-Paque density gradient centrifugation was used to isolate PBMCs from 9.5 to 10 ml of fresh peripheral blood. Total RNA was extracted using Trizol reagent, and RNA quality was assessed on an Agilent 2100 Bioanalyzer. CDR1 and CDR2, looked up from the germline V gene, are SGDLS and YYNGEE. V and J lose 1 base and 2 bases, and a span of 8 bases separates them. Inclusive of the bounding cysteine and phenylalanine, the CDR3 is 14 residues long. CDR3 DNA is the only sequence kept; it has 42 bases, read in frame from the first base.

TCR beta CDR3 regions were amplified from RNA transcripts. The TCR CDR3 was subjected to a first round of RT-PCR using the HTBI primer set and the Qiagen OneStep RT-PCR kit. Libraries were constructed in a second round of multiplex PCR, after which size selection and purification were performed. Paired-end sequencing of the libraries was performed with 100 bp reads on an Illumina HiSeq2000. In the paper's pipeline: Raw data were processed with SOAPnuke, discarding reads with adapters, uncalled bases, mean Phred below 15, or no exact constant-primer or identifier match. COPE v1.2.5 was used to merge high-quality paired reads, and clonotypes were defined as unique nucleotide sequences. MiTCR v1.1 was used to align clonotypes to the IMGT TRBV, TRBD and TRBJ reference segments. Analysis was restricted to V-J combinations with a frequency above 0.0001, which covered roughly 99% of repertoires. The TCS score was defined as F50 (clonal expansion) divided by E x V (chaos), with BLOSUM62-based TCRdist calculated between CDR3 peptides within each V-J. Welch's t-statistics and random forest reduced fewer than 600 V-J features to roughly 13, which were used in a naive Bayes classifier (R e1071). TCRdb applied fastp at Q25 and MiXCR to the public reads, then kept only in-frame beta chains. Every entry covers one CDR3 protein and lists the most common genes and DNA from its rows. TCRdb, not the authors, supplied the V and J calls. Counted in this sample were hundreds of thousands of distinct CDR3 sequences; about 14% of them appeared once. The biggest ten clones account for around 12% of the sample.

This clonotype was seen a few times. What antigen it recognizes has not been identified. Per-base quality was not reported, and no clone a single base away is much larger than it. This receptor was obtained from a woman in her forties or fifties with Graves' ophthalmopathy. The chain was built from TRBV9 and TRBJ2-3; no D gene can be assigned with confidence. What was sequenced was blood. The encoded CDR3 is CASSVRLNTDTQYF. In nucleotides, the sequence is TGTGCCAGCAGCGTAAGACTCAACACAGATACGCAGTATTTT.